This passage covers 22 T cell receptor beta chains from one sample sequenced in a study of T cell responses to AZD1222 COVID-19 vaccine. Only in-frame clones appear in the TCRdb table, and some are missing; sequencing was by immunoSEQ multiplex PCR. The sample holds about 79,000 clones; about 92% are singletons and the top ten take about 7.1%. The sample in question was peripheral blood, obtained on day 0 of MenACWY control vaccination. The receptors were gathered from an adult in good health.

This clone has only one observation. The chain is built from TRBV7-9 and TRBJ2-7; possible D gene TRBD2, 6 bases. CDR1 SEHNR and CDR2 FQNEAQ come from the germline V gene (reference sequence). The V and J ends lost 1 base and 3 bases respectively, with 16 bases between them. The CDR3 is made up of 16 amino acids. CDR3 sequence (DNA): TGTGCCAGCAGCTTAGGTCGACCCCGGAGGGACTACGAGCAGTACTTC. Amino acid sequence: CASSLGRPRRDYEQYF.

The gene calls are TRBV2 and TRBJ1-4, with 11 positions matching TRBD1. The length of the CDR3 is 13 residues. The ends lost 8 bases at V and 8 bases at J; junction bases unmatched: 4. CDR1 and CDR2 from the germline V gene are SNHLY and FYNNEI. The CDR3 sequence: CASGQGAREKLFF. CDR3 DNA sequence: TGTGCCAGCGGACAGGGGGCGAGGGAAAAACTGTTTTTT. The whole variable domain, remainder taken from reference TRBV2 and TRBJ1-4, is EPEVTQTPSHQVTQMGQEVILRCVPISNHLYFYWYRQILGQKVEFLVSFYNNEISEKSEIFDDQFSVERPDGSNFTLKIRSTKLEDSAMYFCASGQGAREKLFFGSGTQLSVL.

The chain employs TRBV15 and TRBJ2-2; D gene ambiguous. Trimming pared 0 bases from V and 6 bases from J, leaving 14 bases between. Germline CDR1 LNHNV, CDR2 YYDKDF (reference sequence). This CDR3 spans 16 amino acids. CDR3: CATSRDPAGNAGELFF. CDR3 DNA: TGTGCCACCAGCAGAGATCCAGCTGGGAATGCCGGGGAGCTGTTTTTT.

The rearrangement links TRBV21-1 to TRBJ1-5. TRBV21-1 is labeled a pseudogene. The CDR3 runs to 18 residues. In DNA form, the CDR3 reads TGTGCCAGCGCCAGACGGGGGAGGAGCGGTTGGGGCAATCAGCCCCAGCATTTT. As protein: CASARRGRSGWGNQPQHF.

This chain joins TRBV16 and TRBJ2-2; D ambiguous. CDR3 length equals 12 residues. In germline, CDR1 is KGHSY, CDR2 FQNENV. V was cut by 3 bases and J by 5 bases, with 4 bases left in between. The CDR3 DNA follows: TGTGCCAGCAGCCAGACGACCGGGGAGCTGTTTTTT. Translating it yields CASSQTTGELFF.

This chain joins TRBV4-3 and TRBJ2-1, with TRBD2 identical over 11 bases. V dropped 0 bases and J dropped 10; count of bases not matched to a gene: 8. The CDR3 consists of 16 residues. Germline V gene data show CDR1 as LGHNA and CDR2 as YSLEER. The CDR3 region is CASSQDPLAGAREQFF. The CDR3 DNA reads as TGCGCCAGCAGCCAAGATCCACTAGCGGGAGCTCGGGAGCAGTTCTTC.

In this sample, this clone turned up once. J is TRBJ2-2 and V is TRBV29-1, with D possibly called TRBD1 or TRBD2 (7 bases each). The germline CDR1 and CDR2 sequences are SQVTM and ANQGSEA. Trimming cost V 6 bases and J 3 bases, with 20 bases left between them. The length of the CDR3 is 16 residues. The CDR3 region has the DNA TGCAGCGTAGTATCGACAGGGAGGGATGACACCGGGGAGCTGTTTTTT. Translated: CSVVSTGRDDTGELFF.

The chain employs TRBV14 and TRBJ1-6; D gene uncertain. The germline V gene has CDR1 SGHDN and CDR2 FVKESK. CDR3 length equals 13 residues. V lost 3 bases and J 5 bases, leaving 5 bases between the germline ends. The DNA of the CDR3 is TGTGCCAGCAGCCAGGCGGATAATTCACCCCTCCACTTT. It encodes CASSQADNSPLHF.

The chain is built from TRBV19 and TRBJ2-1; 8 nucleotides line up with TRBD2. This CDR3 spans 15 amino acids. CDR1 and CDR2 from the germline V gene are LNHDA and SQIVND (reference sequence). Germline trimming cut 5 bases from V and 0 bases from J; bases unmatched to any gene: 3. The CDR3 reads CASSFGGVSYNEQFF. In DNA form, the CDR3 reads TGTGCCAGTAGTTTCGGGGGGGTCTCCTACAATGAGCAGTTCTTC.

This chain uses TRBV6-5 with TRBJ2-3; 10 bases agree with TRBD1. The CDR3 loop spans 14 amino acids. Germline V gene lookup returns CDR1 MNHEY and CDR2 SVGAGI. Trimming cost V 6 bases and J 3 bases; bases outside gene matches: 3. As DNA, the CDR3 is TGTGCCAGCAGGACAGGGGGCGGGACAGATACGCAGTATTTT. Its protein product is CASRTGGGTDTQYF.

The chain employs TRBV11-3 and TRBJ2-3, with 7 bases lining up with TRBD1. CDR1 and CDR2 (germline): SGHNT, YENEEA. V trimming: 4 bases; J trimming: 2 bases; junction bases outside the gene matches: 9. The CDR3 is made up of 16 amino acids. The CDR3: CASSSKPGQITDTQYF. Here the CDR3 DNA reads TGTGCCAGCAGCTCTAAGCCGGGACAGATCACAGATACGCAGTATTTT.

V usage is TRBV6-5 and J usage is TRBJ1-2, with a possible D match to TRBD1 (5 bases). Trimming took off 6 bases at V and 7 bases at J, with 18 bases between the two ends. The CDR3 is made up of 14 amino acids. CDR1 is MNHEY, CDR2 SVGAGI, per germline. The CDR3 DNA follows: TGTGCCAGCAGCCCCCAAGGCAGGGACTCTGGCTACACCTTC. Amino acid sequence: CASSPQGRDSGYTF.

The chain couples TRBV19 to TRBJ2-5; TRBD2 matches at 7 bases. Trimming cost V 3 bases and J 3 bases; bases outside gene matches: 10. Germline loops: CDR1 LNHDA, CDR2 SQIVND (reference sequence). The CDR3 length is 16 residues. In DNA, the CDR3 is TGTGCCAGTAGTATCGGGGTCCGGGGAGGGGAAGAGACCCAGTACTTC. Translated, it gives CASSIGVRGGEETQYF.

This clone was seen once. This sequence joins TRBV7-9 and TRBJ2-2; 8 bases agree with TRBD1. The CDR3 has 15 amino acids. V was pared by 1 base and J by 5 bases, with 3 bases of the junction left unmatched. The V gene's germline CDR1 is SEHNR and CDR2 FQNEAQ (reference sequence). As DNA, the CDR3 is TGTGCCAGCAGCTTAGGCAGGGGGCCGACCGGGGAGCTGTTTTTT. As protein: CASSLGRGPTGELFF.

The J gene is TRBJ2-3, the V gene TRBV7-9; 9 positions agree with TRBD2. The V gene end was trimmed by 4 bases and the J gene end by 5 bases; junction bases not matched to a gene: 10. This CDR3 is 16 amino acids long. Germline-derived CDR1 and CDR2 are SEHNR and FQNEAQ (reference sequence). For the CDR3, the DNA is TGTGCCAGCAGCTCTAGCCCCATAGCGGGAGTAGATACGCAGTATTTT. Its translation is CASSSSPIAGVDTQYF.

This clone was picked up one time. The chain couples TRBV28 to TRBJ1-5, with D maybe TRBD1 (6 bases). The germline gives CDR1 MDHEN, CDR2 SYDVKM. This CDR3 region has 14 residues. Trimming took 8 bases from V and 6 from J, leaving 17 bases between them. The CDR3 coding sequence is TGTGCCAGCGGCCTACAGGGTTGGGGTCAGCCCCAGCATTTT. Translating gives CASGLQGWGQPQHF.

The gene calls are TRBV15 and TRBJ2-5; 7 positions match TRBD1. This CDR3 is built from 16 residues. The V gene's germline CDR1 is LNHNV and CDR2 YYDKDF (reference sequence). The J segment lost 0 bases and the V segment lost 0 bases, leaving 4 bases of the junction unmatched. CDR3 sequence: CATSRDTGQNQETQYF. The DNA of the CDR3 is TGTGCCACCAGCAGAGATACGGGACAGAACCAAGAGACCCAGTACTTC. Full variable domain (rest looked up from reference TRBV15 and TRBJ2-5): DAMVIQNPRYQVTQFGKPVTLSCSQTLNHNVMYWYQQKSSQAPKLLFHYYDKDFNNEADTPDNFQSRRPNTSFCFLDIRSPGLGDTAMYLCATSRDTGQNQETQYFGPGTRLLVL.

This chain connects TRBV6-5 to TRBJ1-5, with 8 bases aligning to TRBD1. This CDR3 has 16 residues. Germline trimming cut 2 bases from V and 3 bases from J; bases unmatched to any gene: 6. Germline V lookup: CDR1 MNHEY, CDR2 SVGAGI. CDR3 DNA sequence: TGTGCCAGCAGTTACAGGACAGGGACCTCCAATCAGCCCCAGCATTTT. This translates into CASSYRTGTSNQPQHF.

This clone was counted once. This sequence joins TRBV27 and TRBJ1-4; D is undetermined. V shed 6 bases and J shed 4 bases, with 12 bases lying between them. The germline gives CDR1 MNHEY, CDR2 SMNVEV (reference sequence). The CDR3 covers 14 residues. In DNA form, the CDR3 reads TGTGCCAGCAGCGACCAAGCCCTTAATGAAAAACTGTTTTTT. Residues: CASSDQALNEKLFF.

The CDR3 spells CASSVLGTETQYF. Written as DNA, the CDR3 is TGTGCCAGCAGCGTACTGGGTACGGAGACCCAGTACTTC. The chain links TRBV9 to TRBJ2-5; D uncertain. CDR1 and CDR2 from the germline V gene are SGDLS and YYNGEE. The germline V and J ends were trimmed by 1 base and 5 bases, with 9 bases remaining between them. The CDR3 consists of 13 residues.

This chain links TRBV5-1 with TRBJ2-3; D uncertain. V lost 1 base and J lost 6, with 6 bases in between. CDR3 length: 12 amino acids. Per the germline V gene, CDR1 is SGHRS and CDR2 is YFSETQ. CDR3 nucleotides: TGCGCCAGCAGCTTGTTGGAGGATACGCAGTATTTT. It specifies CASSLLEDTQYF.

The V call is TRBV6-6, the J call TRBJ2-3, with 9 bases identical to TRBD2. J gave up 4 bases and V 2 bases, and 7 bases lay outside the gene matches. The CDR3 is made up of 16 amino acids. Germline V gene data show CDR1 as MNHNY and CDR2 as SVGAGI (reference sequence). The CDR3 here is CASSYLPSGDADTQYF. The CDR3 DNA sequence: TGTGCCAGCAGTTACCTCCCTAGCGGGGACGCAGATACGCAGTATTTT.